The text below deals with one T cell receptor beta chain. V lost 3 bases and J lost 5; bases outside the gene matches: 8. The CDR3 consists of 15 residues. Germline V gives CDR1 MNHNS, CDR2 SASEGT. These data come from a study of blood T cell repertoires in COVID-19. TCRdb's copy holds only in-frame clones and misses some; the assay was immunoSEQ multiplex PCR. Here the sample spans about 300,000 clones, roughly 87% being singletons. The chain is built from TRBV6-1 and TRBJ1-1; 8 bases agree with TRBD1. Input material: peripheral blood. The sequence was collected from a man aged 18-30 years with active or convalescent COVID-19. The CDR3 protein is CASSDPWTGLTEAFF. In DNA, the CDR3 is TGTGCCAGCAGTGACCCATGGACAGGGTTGACTGAAGCTTTCTTT.